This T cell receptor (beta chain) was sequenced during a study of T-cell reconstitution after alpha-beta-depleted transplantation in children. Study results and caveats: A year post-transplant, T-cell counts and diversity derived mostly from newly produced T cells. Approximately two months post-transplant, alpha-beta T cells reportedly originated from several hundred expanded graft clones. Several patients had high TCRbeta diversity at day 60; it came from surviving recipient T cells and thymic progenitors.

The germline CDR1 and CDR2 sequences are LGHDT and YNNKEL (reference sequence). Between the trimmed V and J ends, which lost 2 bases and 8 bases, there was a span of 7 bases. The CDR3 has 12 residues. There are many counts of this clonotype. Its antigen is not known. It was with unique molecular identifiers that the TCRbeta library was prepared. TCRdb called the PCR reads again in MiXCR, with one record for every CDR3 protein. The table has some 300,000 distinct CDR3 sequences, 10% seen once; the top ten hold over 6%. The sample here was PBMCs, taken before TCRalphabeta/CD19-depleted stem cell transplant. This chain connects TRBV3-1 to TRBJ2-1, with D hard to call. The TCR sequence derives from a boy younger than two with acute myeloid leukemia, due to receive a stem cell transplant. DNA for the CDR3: TGTGCCAGCAGCCAATATGGGTATGAGCAGTTCTTC. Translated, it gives CASSQYGYEQFF.